What follows are 32 T cell receptor beta chains derived from one specimen sequenced in a study of blood T cell repertoires in COVID-19. TCRdb keeps only in-frame clones here, not all; method: immunoSEQ multiplex PCR. The data hold about 480,000 clones, with 85% to 90% observed a single time. Sequencing was done on a sample of PBMCs or T cells enriched from blood (not recorded which). Source of these receptors: a woman in her 40s who had recovered from COVID-19.

The chain has TRBV7-9 and TRBJ1-2, with TRBD1 matching over 10 bases. The CDR3 covers 15 residues. The germline V gene has CDR1 SEHNR and CDR2 FQNEAQ (reference sequence). Germline trimming cut 5 bases from V and 3 bases from J; bases unmatched to any gene: 6. CDR3 sequence: CASSPPGQGYYGYTF. The CDR3 bases are TGTGCCAGCAGCCCACCGGGACAGGGGTACTATGGCTACACCTTC. The variable domain in full, completed from reference TRBV7-9 and TRBJ1-2, reads DTGVSQNPRHKITKRGQNVTFRCDPISEHNRLYWYRQTLGQGPEFLTYFQNEAQLEKSRLLSDRFSAERPKGSFSTLEIQRTEQGDSAMYLCASSPPGQGYYGYTFGSGTRLTVV.

This chain connects TRBV14 to TRBJ1-2; D might be TRBD1 (6 bases). The CDR3 contains 12 residues. V was cut by 4 bases and J by 8 bases, with 11 bases left in between. Germline lookup yields CDR1 SGHDN and CDR2 FVKESK. The CDR3: CASSPNRDGYTF. For the CDR3, the DNA is TGTGCCAGCAGCCCTAACAGGGACGGCTACACCTTC.

V gene TRBV6-1 combines with J gene TRBJ2-2, with 10 bases fitting TRBD1. The V gene end was trimmed by 1 base and the J gene end by 5 bases; junction bases not matched to a gene: 7. Germline-derived CDR1 and CDR2 are MNHNS and SASEGT. The CDR3 sequence is 17 residues long. The CDR3 region is CASSEVRRQGATGELFF. For the CDR3, the DNA is TGTGCCAGCAGTGAAGTCCGCAGACAGGGGGCGACCGGGGAGCTGTTTTTT.

The rearrangement joins TRBV18 to TRBJ2-7, with 12 nucleotides matching TRBD2. Trimming took 3 bases from V and 2 from J; bases not matched to a gene: 5. Germline CDR1 and CDR2: KGHSH and LQKENI. The CDR3 is 16 residues long. Here the CDR3 reads CASSPLTSGRAYEQYF. The CDR3, as DNA: TGTGCCAGCTCACCGCTGACTAGCGGGAGAGCCTACGAGCAGTACTTC.

As DNA, the CDR3 is TGTGCCAGCAGTTCACGTGGACATTTCTCTGGAAACACCATATATTTT. It translates to CASSSRGHFSGNTIYF. The chain uses TRBV5-6 and TRBJ1-3; TRBD1 might be the D (5 bases). V lost 5 bases, J lost 0 bases, and 15 bases lay in between. Germline-derived CDR1 and CDR2 are SGHDT and YYEEEE. The CDR3 is 16 residues long. The full variable domain, its missing parts supplied by reference TRBV5-6 and TRBJ1-3, is DAGVTQSPTHLIKTRGQQVTLRCSPKSGHDTVSWYQQALGQGPQFIFQYYEEEERQRGNFPDRFSGHQFPNYSSELNVNALLLGDSALYLCASSSRGHFSGNTIYFGEGSWLTVV.

The table lists this clone with a count of one. The CDR3 sequence is CASSVGHRGQDGYTF. As DNA, the CDR3 is TGTGCCAGCAGTGTCGGTCACAGGGGGCAAGATGGCTACACCTTC. The chain couples TRBV25-1 to TRBJ1-2, with 9 bases that match TRBD1. Germline CDR1 is MGHDK and CDR2 is SYGVNS. The CDR3 totals 15 residues. V lost 4 bases to trimming and J lost 6 bases; unmatched junction nucleotides: 9.

The rearrangement links TRBV10-3 to TRBJ1-6; TRBD1 matches at 7 bases. The CDR3 is 15 amino acids. V gave up 2 bases and J gave up 8 bases; unmatched junction bases: 6. The germline V gene encodes CDR1 ENHRY and CDR2 SYGVKD. The CDR3 sequence is CAISEIRGGDSPLHF. CDR3 sequence (DNA): TGTGCCATCAGTGAGATAAGAGGGGGCGATTCACCCCTCCACTTT.

V is TRBV28 and J is TRBJ1-2, with D possibly being TRBD1 (6 bases). Germline V CDR1 and CDR2: MDHEN, SYDVKM. This CDR3 spans 12 amino acids. Between the trimmed V and J ends, which lost 8 bases and 4 bases, there was a span of 11 bases. The CDR3 region is CASGRTAYGYTF. In DNA, the CDR3 is TGTGCCAGCGGACGGACAGCCTATGGCTACACCTTC.

This clone occurred a few times. The chain recombines TRBV12-5 with TRBJ1-1; D is possibly TRBD1 (6 bases). V was shortened by 7 bases and J by 10 bases, with 16 bases between the two germline ends. CDR3 length equals 12 residues. Germline CDR1 LGHNT, CDR2 FRNRAP. Here the CDR3 reads CASAQEQGAAFF. For the CDR3, the DNA is TGTGCTAGTGCCCAAGAACAGGGAGCAGCTTTCTTT.

V is TRBV14 and J is TRBJ1-6, with a tentative D call TRBD1 (6 bases). Germline loops: CDR1 SGHDN, CDR2 FVKESK. Between the trimmed V and J ends, which lost 4 bases and 4 bases, there was a span of 8 bases. The CDR3 runs to 14 residues. The CDR3: CASSRQDYNSPLHF. The CDR3 DNA sequence: TGTGCCAGCAGCCGACAGGATTATAATTCACCCCTCCACTTT.

The V call is TRBV14, the J call TRBJ2-5, with D possibly matching TRBD1 (5 bases). From germline, CDR1 is SGHDN and CDR2 FVKESK. The CDR3 loop spans 14 amino acids. Between the trimmed V and J ends, which lost 1 base and 5 bases, there was a span of 11 bases. The CDR3 DNA reads TGTGCCAGCAGCCAAGGGTGGGGCTGGGAGACCCAGTACTTC. As protein: CASSQGWGWETQYF.

This chain links TRBV12-3 or TRBV12-4 with TRBJ2-1, with D possibly being TRBD2 (5 bases). V lost 7 bases, J lost 10 bases, and 14 bases lay in between. CDR3 size: 12 residues. The CDR3 DNA is TGTGCCAGCACCCAAACCGGGGAAGAGCAGTTCTTC. This codes for CASTQTGEEQFF.

The rearrangement links TRBV6-5 to TRBJ2-5, with no clear D. This CDR3 is 16 amino acids long. CDR1 and CDR2 (germline): MNHEY, SVGAGI. V was pared by 4 bases and J by 1 base, with 16 bases between. CDR3 sequence: CASSSTRYEAQETQYF. Written as DNA, the CDR3 is TGTGCCAGCAGTTCAACCCGATACGAAGCCCAAGAGACCCAGTACTTC.

This chain links TRBV3-1 (or the pseudogene TRBV3-2) with TRBJ2-5; weak D call: TRBD2 (6 bases). V lost 0 bases and J 4 bases, leaving 39 bases between the germline ends. The germline gives CDR1 LGHDT, CDR2 YNNKEL (reference sequence). The CDR3 consists of 24 residues. The CDR3 coding sequence is TGTGCCAGCAGCCAAGATCTTTTTGCGTTCTTCAGCGGATGGGAGCACAAGGAGGGAGAGACCCAGTACTTC. Encoded protein: CASSQDLFAFFSGWEHKEGETQYF.

This clone was counted at least ten times. The gene calls are TRBV4-1 and TRBJ2-3, with D perhaps TRBD2 (6 bases). Looked up from germline, CDR1 is MGHRA and CDR2 is YSYEKL. This CDR3 has 17 residues. V was clipped by 0 bases and J by 2 bases, with 15 bases between them. The CDR3 sequence: CASSQEELGLYTDTQYF. The CDR3, as DNA: TGCGCCAGCAGCCAAGAGGAACTGGGACTTTACACAGATACGCAGTATTTT.

This clone was found a few times. This chain joins TRBV12-3 or TRBV12-4 and TRBJ1-2; D is perhaps TRBD1 (5 bases). The V end was cut by 4 bases, the J end by 2 bases, with 8 bases between. This CDR3 has 13 amino acids. The CDR3 loop is CASSSQENYGYTF. The CDR3 DNA is TGTGCCAGCAGTTCACAGGAGAACTATGGCTACACCTTC.

Written as DNA, the CDR3 is TGTGCCAGCAGTTTCGGAGGAGCCTATGGCTACACCTTC. Translation: CASSFGGAYGYTF. J is TRBJ1-2 and V is TRBV27; D gene uncertain. The CDR3 runs 13 residues. Trimming stripped 3 bases from V and 4 bases from J, with 9 bases between. Germline values: CDR1 MNHEY, CDR2 SMNVEV (reference sequence).

This chain connects TRBV7-2 to TRBJ1-2; D is unresolved. Trimming cost V 1 base and J 4 bases, with 7 bases left between them. Germline CDR1 reads SGHTA; CDR2 reads FQGNSA. The CDR3 has 13 amino acids. The CDR3 bases are TGTGCCAGCAGCTTAGGGGCTGGCTATGGCTACACCTTC. Amino acid sequence: CASSLGAGYGYTF.

The rearrangement links TRBV11-2 to TRBJ2-2; D is uncertain. V was trimmed by 6 bases and J by 0 bases, leaving 11 bases between them. This CDR3 contains 15 residues. Germline CDR1 SGHAT, CDR2 FQNNGV. The CDR3 spells CASSKEATNTGELFF. The CDR3 DNA reads TGTGCCAGCAGTAAAGAAGCTACGAACACCGGGGAGCTGTTTTTT.

The chain links TRBV14 to TRBJ1-1; D not certain. Germline V CDR1 and CDR2: SGHDN, FVKESK. The V end lost 2 bases, the J end lost 1 base, and 5 bases lay between the germline ends. This CDR3 spans 13 amino acids. The CDR3 DNA is TGTGCCAGCAGCCAAACAACGAACACTGAAGCTTTCTTT. The encoded protein is CASSQTTNTEAFF. Filled out from reference TRBV14 and TRBJ1-1, the complete variable domain reads EAGVTQFPSHSVIEKGQTVTLRCDPISGHDNLYWYRRVMGKEIKFLLHFVKESKQDESGMPNNRFLAERTGGTYSTLKVQPAELEDSGVYFCASSQTTNTEAFFGQGTRLTVV.

The chain uses TRBV15 and TRBJ1-2, with no clear D. The ends were cut back, 8 bases at V and 6 bases at J, with 22 bases in the middle. Germline values: CDR1 LNHNV, CDR2 YYDKDF (reference sequence). The CDR3 totals 15 residues. The CDR3 DNA is TGTGCCACCGCTACTTTGACGAAGGCCGGGAATGGCTACACCTTC. The encoded protein is CATATLTKAGNGYTF. The entire variable domain, with the rest obtained from reference TRBV15 and TRBJ1-2, is as follows: DAMVIQNPRYQVTQFGKPVTLSCSQTLNHNVMYWYQQKSSQAPKLLFHYYDKDFNNEADTPDNFQSRRPNTSFCFLDIRSPGLGDTAMYLCATATLTKAGNGYTFGSGTRLTVV.

This clone was counted once. The rearrangement joins TRBV6-5 to TRBJ1-1, with a weak D call TRBD1 (6 bases). CDR3 length: 15 amino acids. V lost 0 bases and J 4 bases, leaving 12 bases between the germline ends. Per germline, CDR1 MNHEY and CDR2 SVGAGI. This CDR3 reads CASSYSRTASTEAFF. CDR3 coding DNA: TGTGCCAGCAGTTACTCGAGGACAGCTAGCACTGAAGCTTTCTTT.

This clone was seen once. The chain combines TRBV27 with TRBJ2-7; tentatively, D is TRBD1 (5 bases). The CDR3 extends over 17 amino acids. The germline V gene has CDR1 MNHEY and CDR2 SMNVEV (reference sequence). Trimming shortened V by 1 base and J by 1 base, and 17 bases separated the two germline ends. The CDR3 loop is CASSLLAGQGPSYEQYF. The CDR3 nucleotides are TGTGCCAGCAGTTTATTGGCTGGACAAGGCCCTTCCTACGAGCAGTACTTC.

The chain employs TRBV29-1 and TRBJ2-7; a weak D match, TRBD1 (6 bases). V was trimmed by 5 bases and J by 5 bases, leaving 28 bases between them. The CDR3 has 17 residues. Germline lookup yields CDR1 SQVTM and CDR2 ANQGSEA. The CDR3 DNA reads TGCAGCGTTTTGGGACCAAGCTCAGGGCAGGGGTACCACGAGCAGTACTTC. As protein: CSVLGPSSGQGYHEQYF.

The chain uses TRBV5-1 and TRBJ2-1, with TRBD2 identical over 8 bases. CDR1 SGHRS and CDR2 YFSETQ come from the germline V gene. This CDR3 contains 14 residues. Trimming cost V 4 bases and J 12 bases; bases outside gene matches: 12. In DNA, the CDR3 is TGCGCCAGCAGCCACGGGACTAGTAATCAGGGGCAGTTCTTC. It specifies CASSHGTSNQGQFF.

The rearrangement uses TRBV7-8 and TRBJ2-1, with 9 bases aligning to TRBD2. This CDR3 region has 16 residues. The V gene's germline CDR1 is SGHVS and CDR2 FQNEAQ. J was trimmed by 0 bases and V by 1 base; bases with no gene match: 1. The CDR3 DNA sequence: TGTGCCAGCAGCTTAGTGACTAGCGGCTCCTACAATGAGCAGTTCTTC. This sequence encodes CASSLVTSGSYNEQFF.

The chain employs TRBV2 and TRBJ2-7; 9 nucleotides align to TRBD1. The CDR3 length is 18 residues. With 6 bases clipped from V and 1 base from J, the junction kept 16 bases outside the gene matches. Looked up from germline, CDR1 is SNHLY and CDR2 is FYNNEI. The CDR3 bases are TGTGCCAGCAGAGTCCGGGACAGGGCTACCTTTCTGTCCTACGAGCAGTACTTC. Protein product: CASRVRDRATFLSYEQYF. The entire variable domain, with the rest obtained from reference TRBV2 and TRBJ2-7, is as follows: EPEVTQTPSHQVTQMGQEVILRCVPISNHLYFYWYRQILGQKVEFLVSFYNNEISEKSEIFDDQFSVERPDGSNFTLKIRSTKLEDSAMYFCASRVRDRATFLSYEQYFGPGTRLTVT.

The chain recombines TRBV18 with TRBJ2-3; TRBD2 matches at 7 bases. From germline, CDR1 is KGHSH and CDR2 LQKENI. The CDR3 covers 13 residues. The junction had 10 bases not matched to a gene; V was cut back by 6 bases and J by 10 bases. CDR3 protein: CASSPETSSPQYF. The CDR3 bases are TGTGCCAGCTCCCCAGAGACTAGCTCACCGCAGTATTTT.

The V call is TRBV6-5, the J call TRBJ1-2; TRBD1 agrees at 8 bases. J was trimmed by 4 bases and V by 11 bases; bases with no gene match: 9. Looked up from germline, CDR1 is MNHEY and CDR2 is SVGAGI. CDR3 length equals 13 residues. CDR3 protein: CAFQSGTGYGYTF. The CDR3 DNA is TGTGCCTTCCAAAGCGGGACAGGCTATGGCTACACCTTC.

Remarks on this clone: This sample also contains other DNA sequences that code for the same CDR3. The CDR3 bases are TGTGCCAGCAGTGAGCGGGACTACGAGCAGTACTTC. Residues: CASSERDYEQYF. J is TRBJ2-7 and V is TRBV2, with a possible D match to TRBD2 (6 bases). The CDR3 runs 12 residues. Between the trimmed V and J ends, which lost 3 bases and 3 bases, there was a span of 6 bases. CDR1 and CDR2 (germline): SNHLY, FYNNEI. The full variable domain, completed using reference TRBV2 and TRBJ2-7, is EPEVTQTPSHQVTQMGQEVILRCVPISNHLYFYWYRQILGQKVEFLVSFYNNEISEKSEIFDDQFSVERPDGSNFTLKIRSTKLEDSAMYFCASSERDYEQYFGPGTRLTVT.

V is TRBV11-3 and J is TRBJ2-7; 7 nucleotides align to TRBD2. This CDR3 has 15 residues. The germline CDR1 and CDR2 sequences are SGHNT and YENEEA. J lost 2 bases, V lost 5 bases, and 9 bases had no gene match. The CDR3: CASSVGAGVAYEQYF. The CDR3 coding sequence is TGTGCCAGCAGCGTAGGCGCGGGAGTAGCCTACGAGCAGTACTTC.

The genes are TRBV7-2 and TRBJ2-7, with 9 nucleotides matching TRBD1. The CDR3 loop spans 17 amino acids. Germline V gene sequence: CDR1 SGHTA, CDR2 FQGNSA. V dropped 0 bases and J dropped 2; count of bases not matched to a gene: 8. The CDR3: CASSLAPGQGGTYEQYF. The CDR3 bases are TGTGCCAGCAGCTTAGCGCCGGGACAGGGAGGGACCTACGAGCAGTACTTC.